What follows describes a single TCR beta chain. Its target is not known. 60 Vbeta and 13 Jbeta primers were used in PCR. Only in-frame clones appear in the TCRdb table, and some are missing; sequencing was by immunoSEQ multiplex PCR. The top ten hold roughly 6.2% of the sample, which has under 200,000 clones, around 80% seen once. This record belongs to a study of cytomegalovirus exposure and HLA in healthy donors. Looking at the study overall: Falling in the Caucasian-associated ancestry cluster were roughly 80% of a few hundred genotyped donors.

Nominally healthy donors provided the samples, though records likely missed some immune exposures. The CDR3 has 14 residues. V was clipped by 3 bases and J by 4 bases, with 12 bases between them. Per the germline V gene, CDR1 is MGHRA and CDR2 is YSYEKL. Study-level points and caveats: TRBV6-2, TRBV6-3 and other indistinguishable V segments were excluded.

This TCR derives from a male donor in good health and CMV-seropositive. The genes are TRBV4-1 and TRBJ1-1, with unresolved D. Sequencing was done on a sample of PBMCs. The CDR3 coding sequence is TGCGCCAGCAGCCAGAGGGAGTTAGGCACTGAAGCTTTCTTT. Translation: CASSQRELGTEAFF.